The 27 T cell receptor beta chains reported below all come from one sample, sequenced in a study of blood T cells in healthy people across ages. Combining a sample-barcoded 5' primer with a J-beta primer mix, a second PCR ran for roughly 6 to 12 cycles. TCRdb re-derived calls from the 5' RACE reads in MiXCR, one entry per CDR3 protein. The table shows about 680,000 distinct CDR3 sequences, with around 48% occurring only once. Specimen: blood. These receptors all stem from an older woman in good health.

As for this clonotype: An end of the junction differs from the germline gene, which may be a read error. This chain joins TRBV10-3 and TRBJ2-3, with 7 bases aligning to TRBD1. Germline values: CDR1 ENHRY, CDR2 SYGVKD. This CDR3 comprises 15 residues. This CDR3 is CAIRASGQYTDTRYF. The DNA for the CDR3 is TGTGCCATCAGGGCCTCGGGACAGTACACAGATACGCGGTATTTT.

The chain uses TRBV3-1 and TRBJ2-7; tentatively, D is TRBD1 or TRBD2 (5 bases each). The CDR3 has 13 residues. CDR1 is LGHDT, CDR2 YNNKEL, per germline (reference sequence). With 3 bases removed from V and 4 bases from J, the gap between germline ends came to 10 bases. CDR3 sequence reads: CASSHQGAYEQYF. The CDR3, as DNA: TGTGCCAGCAGCCACCAGGGAGCATACGAGCAGTACTTC.

The V gene is TRBV12-3 or TRBV12-4, the J gene TRBJ2-7; either TRBD1 or TRBD2 may fit D (5 bases each). V was clipped by 2 bases and J by 0 bases, with 11 bases between them. The CDR3 length is 15 residues. CDR3: CASSLRGANSYEQYF. The DNA for the CDR3 is TGTGCCAGCAGTTTACGAGGGGCCAACTCCTACGAGCAGTACTTC.

The chain recombines TRBV5-6 with TRBJ2-6, with TRBD2 identical over 9 bases. This CDR3 spans 18 amino acids. Trimming took 7 bases from V and 3 from J; bases not matched to a gene: 14. Germline CDR1 and CDR2: SGHDT and YYEEEE. The CDR3 DNA is TGTGCCAGCGAGGAGCTAGCGGGATTCTCGTATGGGGCCAACGTCCTGACTTTC. Translating it yields CASEELAGFSYGANVLTF.

This clonotype was seen more than once but under ten times. V usage is TRBV25-1 and J usage is TRBJ2-1, with 8 bases that match TRBD1. Germline values: CDR1 MGHDK, CDR2 SYGVNS. This CDR3 has 18 amino acids. J was trimmed by 4 bases and V by 2 bases; bases with no gene match: 13. The CDR3 DNA sequence: TGTGCCAGCAGTGAAATTGGGGTTGGACAGGGAAGGTACAATGAGCAGTTCTTC. It yields the protein CASSEIGVGQGRYNEQFF.

This clonotype has a handful of counts. This chain links TRBV6-5 with TRBJ2-5, with D tentatively TRBD1 or TRBD2 (5 bases each). With 8 bases removed from V and 3 bases from J, the gap between germline ends came to 16 bases. Germline CDR1 and CDR2: MNHEY and SVGAGI. CDR3 length: 14 amino acids. This chain's CDR3 is CASGDPYGKETQYF. The CDR3 DNA sequence: TGTGCCAGCGGGGACCCCTATGGGAAAGAGACCCAGTACTTC.

This clonotype was detected a few times. This rearrangement joins TRBV7-2 to TRBJ2-6; TRBD1 is a possible D gene (6 bases). Germline V gives CDR1 SGHTA, CDR2 FQGNSA. The CDR3 has 15 residues. Trimming removed 4 bases at V and 1 base at J, with 8 bases between. The CDR3 loop reads CASSSGDSGANVLTF. CDR3 coding DNA: TGTGCCAGCAGCTCAGGGGATTCTGGGGCCAACGTCCTGACTTTC.

This clonotype was seen just once. The genes are TRBV6-5 and TRBJ2-7; D unclear. The CDR3 runs to 17 residues. V lost 2 bases and J lost 0, with 17 bases in between. The V gene's germline CDR1 is MNHEY and CDR2 SVGAGI. This CDR3 reads CASSYKPRFLSSYEQYF. The CDR3 DNA reads as TGTGCCAGCAGTTACAAACCCAGGTTCCTTAGCTCCTACGAGCAGTACTTC.

V and J are TRBV7-2 and TRBJ2-1, with 7 bases aligning to TRBD1. V was pared by 3 bases and J by 10 bases, with 6 bases of the junction left unmatched. Germline CDR1 and CDR2: SGHTA and FQGNSA. This CDR3 is 13 amino acids long. DNA for the CDR3: TGTGCCAGCAGCTTGGACAGGTTTTCGGAGCAGTTCTTC. This codes for CASSLDRFSEQFF.

This clonotype has more than one count but fewer than ten. The rearrangement joins TRBV7-2 to TRBJ2-7; 8 nucleotides agree with TRBD2. V lost 3 bases and J lost 3; bases outside the gene matches: 1. The length of the CDR3 is 13 residues. From germline, CDR1 is SGHTA and CDR2 FQGNSA. For the CDR3, the DNA is TGTGCCAGCAGCTTCGGGAGGGTCTACGAGCAGTACTTC. This encodes CASSFGRVYEQYF.

The chain employs TRBV2 and TRBJ2-7; 7 bases agree with TRBD2. This CDR3 is built from 14 residues. The germline CDR1 and CDR2 sequences are SNHLY and FYNNEI. Germline trimming cut 4 bases from V and 4 bases from J; bases unmatched to any gene: 7. The CDR3 region has the DNA TGTGCCAGCAGTGTGCGGCGGGAGCGTTACGAGCAGTACTTC. Amino acid sequence: CASSVRRERYEQYF.

This sequence joins TRBV2 and TRBJ2-5; D is unclear. With 3 bases removed from V and 5 bases from J, the gap between germline ends came to 10 bases. Germline lookup yields CDR1 SNHLY and CDR2 FYNNEI. The CDR3 loop spans 13 amino acids. The CDR3 nucleotides read TGTGCCAGCAGTGACAGACCCCATGAGACCCAGTACTTC. It codes for CASSDRPHETQYF.

The chain is built from TRBV18 and TRBJ2-7; D gene unclear. Germline CDR1 and CDR2: KGHSH and LQKENI. With 0 bases removed from V and 5 bases from J, the gap between germline ends came to 11 bases. CDR3 length equals 14 residues. CDR3: CASSPPNRYDEQYF. The CDR3 coding sequence is TGTGCCAGCTCACCACCCAACCGATACGACGAGCAGTACTTC. Full variable domain (outside the CDR3, taken from reference TRBV18 and TRBJ2-7): NAGVMQNPRHLVRRRGQEARLRCSPMKGHSHVYWYRQLPEEGLKFMVYLQKENIIDESGMPKERFSAEFPKEGPSILRIQQVVRGDSAAYFCASSPPNRYDEQYFGPGTRLTVT.

A few counts support this clonotype. The V gene is TRBV10-3, the J gene TRBJ1-1; 10 nucleotides agree with TRBD1. Germline loops: CDR1 ENHRY, CDR2 SYGVKD. CDR3 size: 16 residues. The junction had 7 bases not matched to a gene; V was cut back by 3 bases and J by 3 bases. In nucleotides, the CDR3 is TGTGCCATCAGTGAAGACAGGGGGCATTCGGACACTGAAGCTTTCTTT. Its translation is CAISEDRGHSDTEAFF.

This clonotype has only a few counts. The chain links TRBV4-3 to TRBJ2-3, with a tentative D call TRBD2 (6 bases). Between the trimmed V and J ends, which lost 1 base and 6 bases, there was a span of 17 bases. This CDR3 contains 16 residues. Germline V gene data show CDR1 as LGHNA and CDR2 as YSLEER. The CDR3 coding sequence is TGCGCCAGCAGCCAAGTACGCGGGATGGCCCCCGATACGCAGTATTTT. It yields the protein CASSQVRGMAPDTQYF.

J is TRBJ2-1 and V is TRBV6-5; 8 nucleotides align to TRBD2. The J call may be incorrect, as the DNA end agrees better with TRBJ2-7. The germline CDR1 and CDR2 sequences are MNHEY and SVGAGI. This CDR3 is built from 15 residues. The CDR3 is CASSTNGGAYNEQYF. CDR3 coding DNA: TGTGCCAGCAGTACCAACGGGGGGGCGTACAATGAGCAGTACTTC.

This clonotype was seen repeatedly, ten times or more. V is TRBV29-1 and J is TRBJ2-5; D call uncertain. Between the trimmed V and J ends, which lost 4 bases and 1 base, there was a span of 4 bases. The germline gives CDR1 SQVTM, CDR2 ANQGSEA. The CDR3 consists of 11 residues. In nucleotides, the CDR3 is TGCAGCGTTGGGGCCCAAGAGACCCAGTACTTC. Translation: CSVGAQETQYF.

CDR3 DNA: TGTGCCAGCGCTACTAGCGGGAACTACAATGAGCAGTTCTTC. Translating gives CASATSGNYNEQFF. The chain recombines TRBV7-2 with TRBJ2-1; 10 nucleotides agree with TRBD2. Germline V lookup: CDR1 SGHTA, CDR2 FQGNSA. Trimming took 8 bases from V and 3 from J; bases not matched to a gene: 4. This CDR3 comprises 14 residues.

The chain combines TRBV20-1 with TRBJ2-7, with 7 bases fitting TRBD1. Trimming cost V 7 bases and J 2 bases; bases outside gene matches: 11. The CDR3 spans 14 residues. Germline assignment: CDR1 DFQATT and CDR2 SNEGSKA (reference sequence). CDR3 bases: TGCAGTGTCCGACCACAGGGGTTTGCCTACGAGCAGTACTTC. Translation: CSVRPQGFAYEQYF.

This rearrangement joins TRBV7-2 to TRBJ2-1; D unresolved. Germline CDR1 is SGHTA and CDR2 is FQGNSA. This CDR3 is 16 amino acids long. Trimming removed 0 bases from V and 7 bases from J, with 16 bases in between. Written as DNA, the CDR3 is TGTGCCAGCAGCTTAGCGGGGTCGAAACGGCGAAATGAGCAGTTCTTC. This codes for CASSLAGSKRRNEQFF.

This chain joins TRBV7-2 and TRBJ2-4; D remains unclear. Trimming stripped 1 base from V and 2 bases from J, with 12 bases between. The CDR3 contains 16 residues. Germline-derived CDR1 and CDR2 are SGHTA and FQGNSA. The CDR3 is CASSLGTGSTKNIQYF. The DNA for the CDR3 is TGTGCCAGCAGCTTAGGGACGGGTTCTACCAAAAACATTCAGTACTTC. Full variable domain (missing parts from reference TRBV7-2 and TRBJ2-4): GAGVSQSPSNKVTEKGKDVELRCDPISGHTALYWYRQSLGQGLEFLIYFQGNSAPDKSGLPSDRFSAERTGGSVSTLTIQRTQQEDSAVYLCASSLGTGSTKNIQYFGAGTRLSVL.

This clonotype was detected only a few times. The V and J genes are TRBV15 and TRBJ1-5; 7 positions agree with TRBD1. This CDR3 has 17 amino acids. V lost 2 bases and J lost 0; bases outside the gene matches: 7. In germline, CDR1 is LNHNV, CDR2 YYDKDF (reference sequence). In DNA form, the CDR3 reads TGTGCCACCAGCAGACAACGACAGGGCAGTAGCAATCAGCCCCAGCATTTT. It is translated as CATSRQRQGSSNQPQHF.

This rearrangement joins TRBV29-1 to TRBJ2-3; TRBD2 is a possible D gene (5 bases). Trimming took 4 bases from V and 1 from J, leaving 12 bases between them. The CDR3 is 14 amino acids. Germline V gene sequence: CDR1 SQVTM, CDR2 ANQGSEA. The CDR3 sequence is CSVVTGVGTDTQYF. DNA for the CDR3: TGCAGCGTTGTCACCGGGGTAGGCACAGATACGCAGTATTTT.

This clonotype was found a few times. V usage is TRBV15 and J usage is TRBJ2-1; TRBD2 matches at 7 bases. Trimming cost V 6 bases and J 5 bases; bases outside gene matches: 7. Germline CDR1 reads LNHNV; CDR2 reads YYDKDF (reference sequence). The CDR3 length is 14 residues. The CDR3 coding sequence is TGTGCCACCAGTTCCCGAACTAGCGACAATGAGCAGTTCTTC. Translating gives CATSSRTSDNEQFF.

This chain joins TRBV6-1 and TRBJ1-5; the match to TRBD1 covers 8 bases. The V segment lost 4 bases and the J segment 4 bases; nucleotides outside the gene matches: 12. Germline lookup yields CDR1 MNHNS and CDR2 SASEGT. CDR3 length: 17 residues. The CDR3 sequence: CASSARQGLRTNQPQHF. Written as DNA, the CDR3 is TGTGCCAGCAGTGCAAGACAGGGGCTGAGGACAAATCAGCCCCAGCATTTT.

This clonotype was counted between two and nine times. The chain joins TRBV3-1 to TRBJ1-1; no definite D call. CDR1 LGHDT and CDR2 YNNKEL come from the germline V gene (reference sequence). The CDR3 runs to 14 residues. V was clipped by 0 bases and J by 1 base, with 6 bases between them. For the CDR3, the DNA is TGTGCCAGCAGCCAAGATCCGGGGAACACTGAAGCTTTCTTT. Its protein product is CASSQDPGNTEAFF.

The chain couples TRBV29-1 to TRBJ1-2; D might be TRBD1 (5 bases). The germline V and J ends were trimmed by 4 bases and 7 bases, with 13 bases remaining between them. This CDR3 has 12 amino acids. The germline CDR1 and CDR2 sequences are SQVTM and ANQGSEA. The CDR3 region has the DNA TGCAGCGTTGGCAGGGAGGGTGGTGGCTACACCTTC. Translation gives CSVGREGGGYTF.